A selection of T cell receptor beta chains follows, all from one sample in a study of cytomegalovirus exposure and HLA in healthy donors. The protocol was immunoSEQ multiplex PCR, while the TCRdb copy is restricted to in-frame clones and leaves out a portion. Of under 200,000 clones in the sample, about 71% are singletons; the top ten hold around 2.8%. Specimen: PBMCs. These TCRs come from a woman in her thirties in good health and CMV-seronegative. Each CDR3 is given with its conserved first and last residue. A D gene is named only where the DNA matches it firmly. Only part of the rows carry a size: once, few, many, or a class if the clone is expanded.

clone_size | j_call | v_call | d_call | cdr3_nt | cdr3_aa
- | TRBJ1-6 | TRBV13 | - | TGTGCCAGCAGCATCGGGAATTCACCCCTCCACTTT | CASSIGNSPLHF
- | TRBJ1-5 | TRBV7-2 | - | TGTGCCAGCAGCCCGACAGGTGGGCAGCCCCAGCATTTT | CASSPTGGQPQHF
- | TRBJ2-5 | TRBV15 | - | TGTGCCACCAGGTTACAGGGGGGGCAGACCCAGTACTTC | CATRLQGGQTQYF
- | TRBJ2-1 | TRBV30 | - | TGTGCCTGGAGTTCAGGGGTTACTTACAATGAGCAGTTCTTC | CAWSSGVTYNEQFF
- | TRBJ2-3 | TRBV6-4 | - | TGTGCCAGCAGTGAAGGTGGCGGAAGCACAGATACGCAGTATTTT | CASSEGGGSTDTQYF
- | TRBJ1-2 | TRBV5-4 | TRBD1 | TGTGCCAGCAGCTTGGCCAGGGGGGACTATGGCTACACCTTC | CASSLARGDYGYTF
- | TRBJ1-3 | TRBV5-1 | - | TGCGCCAGCAGCGAATACAGTGGGCCTGGAAACACCATATATTTT | CASSEYSGPGNTIYF
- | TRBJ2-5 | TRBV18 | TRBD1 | TGTGCCAGCTCACCACGGGGACAGGGACAGACCCAGTACTTC | CASSPRGQGQTQYF
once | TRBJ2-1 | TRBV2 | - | TGTGCCAGCAGTAAAGGGGGGAGGGGGAGAGGGTCCTACAATGAGCAGTTCTTC | CASSKGGRGRGSYNEQFF
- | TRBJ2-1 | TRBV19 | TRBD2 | TGTGCCAGTAGTTCGCGGGAGTCCTACAATGAGCAGTTCTTC | CASSSRESYNEQFF
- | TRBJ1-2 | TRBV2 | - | TGTGCCAGCAGTGCATCCCCGAGGGGGGGGTCAAACTATGGCTACACCTTC | CASSASPRGGSNYGYTF
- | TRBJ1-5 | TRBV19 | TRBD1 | TGTGCCAGTAGCCTCGACAGGGTTCAGCCCCAGCATTTT | CASSLDRVQPQHF
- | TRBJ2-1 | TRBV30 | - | TGTGCCTGGAGTGTAAGAGCGGGACTGGGGGCTAATGAGCAGTTCTTC | CAWSVRAGLGANEQFF
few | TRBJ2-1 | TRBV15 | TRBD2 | TGTGCCACCAGCAGAGATGGACTAGCGGGGGGTCGGGAGCAGTTCTTC | CATSRDGLAGGREQFF
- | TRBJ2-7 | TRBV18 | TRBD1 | TGTGCCAGCTCACCGACGACAGGGGCCTACGAGCAGTACTTC | CASSPTTGAYEQYF
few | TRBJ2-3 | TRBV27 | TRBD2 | TGTGCCAGCAGTCCCTGGACTAGAGGGATAGATACGCAGTATTTT | CASSPWTRGIDTQYF
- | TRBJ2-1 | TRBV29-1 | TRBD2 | TGCAGCTCAAAGCGGGACCAAACAGACAATGAGCAGTTCTTC | CSSKRDQTDNEQFF
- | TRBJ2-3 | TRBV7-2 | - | TGTGCCAGCAGCCGGGGGGATACGCAGTATTTT | CASSRGDTQYF
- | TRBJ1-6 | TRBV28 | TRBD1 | TGTGCCAGCAGTTTACACAGGGGAAATTCACCCCTCCACTTT | CASSLHRGNSPLHF
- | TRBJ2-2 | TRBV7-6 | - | TGTGCCAGCAGCTCAGGGGACCCTTCAACGAACACCGGGGAGCTGTTTTTT | CASSSGDPSTNTGELFF
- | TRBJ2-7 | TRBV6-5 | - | TGTGCCAGCAGTTACTCGCGGGTGGACGAGCAGTACTTC | CASSYSRVDEQYF
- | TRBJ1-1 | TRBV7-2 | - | TGTGCCAGCAGCTCCGACGGGGGTGTCACTGAAGCTTTCTTT | CASSSDGGVTEAFF
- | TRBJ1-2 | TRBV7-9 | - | TGTGCCAGCAGCTTTGAGGGATTCTATGGCTACACCTTC | CASSFEGFYGYTF
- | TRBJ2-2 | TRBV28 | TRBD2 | TGTGCCAGCGGGGGGGTTCCCGGGGAGCTGTTTTTT | CASGGVPGELFF
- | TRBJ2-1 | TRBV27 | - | TGTGCCAGCAGTTTCCAGGGTGCCTACTACAATGAGCAGTTCTTC | CASSFQGAYYNEQFF
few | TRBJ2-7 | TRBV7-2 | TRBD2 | TGTGCCAGCAGATATCTAGCGGAGAGCTCCTACGAGCAGTACTTC | CASRYLAESSYEQYF
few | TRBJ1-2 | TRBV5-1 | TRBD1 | TGCGCCAGCACACTATCAGGGGGCCTCTATGGCTACACCTTC | CASTLSGGLYGYTF
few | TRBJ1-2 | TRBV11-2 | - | TGTGCCAGCAGCTTAGCGGACTGGTCCGGCGGCTACACCTTC | CASSLADWSGGYTF
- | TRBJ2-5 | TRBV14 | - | TGTGCCAGCAGCCAAGTAGACAACCCTCGGGGTGAGACCCAGTACTTC | CASSQVDNPRGETQYF
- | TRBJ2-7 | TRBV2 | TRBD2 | TGTGCCAGCAGTGAAGCGGGAGGGGCCGAGCAGTACTTC | CASSEAGGAEQYF
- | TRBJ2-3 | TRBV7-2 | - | TGTGCCAGCAGCTTTCCCCAACACCTTACAGATACGCAGTATTTT | CASSFPQHLTDTQYF
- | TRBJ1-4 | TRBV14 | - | TGTGCCAGCAGCCAAGATCATCCTGGCGAAAAACTGTTTTTT | CASSQDHPGEKLFF
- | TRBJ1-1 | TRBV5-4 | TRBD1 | TGTGCCAGCAGCTGGGGACAGTTTGAAGCTTTCTTT | CASSWGQFEAFF
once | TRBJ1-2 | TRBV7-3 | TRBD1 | TGTGCCAGCAGCACCCGGACAGGGGATGGCTACACCTTC | CASSTRTGDGYTF
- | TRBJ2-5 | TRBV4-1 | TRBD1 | TGCGCCAGCAGCCAATACAGGGGCCAAGAGACCCAGTACTTC | CASSQYRGQETQYF
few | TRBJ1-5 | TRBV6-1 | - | TGTGCCAGCAGTGAAATGGACAGACCCTATAGCAATCAGCCCCAGCATTTT | CASSEMDRPYSNQPQHF
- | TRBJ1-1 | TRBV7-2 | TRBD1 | TGTGCCAGCAGCAGGGACAGGCCGAGCACTGAAGCTTTCTTT | CASSRDRPSTEAFF
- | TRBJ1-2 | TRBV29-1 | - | TGCAGCGTTGCCTGGACAACAGAACTTGATGGCTACACCTTC | CSVAWTTELDGYTF
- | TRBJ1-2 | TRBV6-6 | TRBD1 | TGTGCCTCCCGGGTGGACAGGGGTAAGGGAGGCTACACCTTC | CASRVDRGKGGYTF
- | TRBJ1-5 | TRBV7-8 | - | TGTGCCAGCAGCGTAGACGCGCTTCAGCCCCAGCATTTT | CASSVDALQPQHF
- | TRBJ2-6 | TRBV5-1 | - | TGCGCCAGCAGCTTGGAACCGGGACAATCTGGGGCCAACGTCCTGACTTTC | CASSLEPGQSGANVLTF
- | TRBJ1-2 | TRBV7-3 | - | TGTGCCAGCAGCTTAACGGCAGGGTCTGGCTACACCTTC | CASSLTAGSGYTF
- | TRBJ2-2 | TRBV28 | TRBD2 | TGTGCCAGCAGTTCATTCCGCGTGTTTCATGGCGGGGGGAAGAACACCGGGGAGCTGTTTTTT | CASSSFRVFHGGGKNTGELFF
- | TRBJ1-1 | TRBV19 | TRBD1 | TGTGCCACCAGAGGACAGGGGCCAAACACTGAAGCTTTCTTT | CATRGQGPNTEAFF